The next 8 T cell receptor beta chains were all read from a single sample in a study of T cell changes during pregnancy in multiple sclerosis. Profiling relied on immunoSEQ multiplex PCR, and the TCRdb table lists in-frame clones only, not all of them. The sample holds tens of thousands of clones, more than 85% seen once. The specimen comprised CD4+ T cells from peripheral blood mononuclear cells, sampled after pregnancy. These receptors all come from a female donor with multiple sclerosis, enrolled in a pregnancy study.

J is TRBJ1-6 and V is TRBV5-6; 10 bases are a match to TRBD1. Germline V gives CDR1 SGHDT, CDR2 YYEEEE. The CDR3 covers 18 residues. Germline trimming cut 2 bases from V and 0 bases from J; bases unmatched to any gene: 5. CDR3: CASSLWTGGSSYNSPLHF. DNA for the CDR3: TGTGCCAGCAGCTTATGGACAGGGGGTAGCTCCTATAATTCACCCCTCCACTTT.

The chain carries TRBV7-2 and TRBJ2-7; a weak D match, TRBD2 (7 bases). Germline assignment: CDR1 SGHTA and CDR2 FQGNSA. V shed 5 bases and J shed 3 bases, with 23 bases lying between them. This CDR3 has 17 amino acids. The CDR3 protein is CASSPVGWGPGGYEQYF. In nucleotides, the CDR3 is TGTGCCAGCAGCCCAGTTGGATGGGGGCCGGGGGGCTACGAGCAGTACTTC.

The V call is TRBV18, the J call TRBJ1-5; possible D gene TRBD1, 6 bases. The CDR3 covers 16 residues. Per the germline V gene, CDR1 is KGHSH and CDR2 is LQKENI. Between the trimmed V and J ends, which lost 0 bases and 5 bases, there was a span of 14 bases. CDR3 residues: CASSPPVTGSDQPQHF. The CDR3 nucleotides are TGTGCCAGCTCACCACCGGTGACAGGCTCCGATCAGCCCCAGCATTTT.

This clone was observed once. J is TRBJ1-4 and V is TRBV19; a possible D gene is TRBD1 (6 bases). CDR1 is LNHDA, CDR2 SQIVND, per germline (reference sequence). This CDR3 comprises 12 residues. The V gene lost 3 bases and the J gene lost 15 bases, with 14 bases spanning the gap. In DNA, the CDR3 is TGTGCCAGTAGTATTTCGGGACGGGACATGTTTTTT. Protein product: CASSISGRDMFF.

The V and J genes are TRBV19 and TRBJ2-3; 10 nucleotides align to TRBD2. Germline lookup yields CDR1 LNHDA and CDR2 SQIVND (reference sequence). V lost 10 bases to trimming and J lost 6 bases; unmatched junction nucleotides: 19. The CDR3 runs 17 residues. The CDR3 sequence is CATSGWGAGGLADTQYF. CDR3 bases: TGTGCCACCAGCGGATGGGGAGCGGGGGGGCTAGCGGATACGCAGTATTTT.

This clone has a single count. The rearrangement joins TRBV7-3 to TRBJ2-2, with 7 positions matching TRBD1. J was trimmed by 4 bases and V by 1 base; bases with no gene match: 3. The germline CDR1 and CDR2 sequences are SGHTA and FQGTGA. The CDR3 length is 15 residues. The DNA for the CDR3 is TGTGCCAGCAGCTTAAGACAGGGAGCCACCGGGGAGCTGTTTTTT. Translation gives CASSLRQGATGELFF.

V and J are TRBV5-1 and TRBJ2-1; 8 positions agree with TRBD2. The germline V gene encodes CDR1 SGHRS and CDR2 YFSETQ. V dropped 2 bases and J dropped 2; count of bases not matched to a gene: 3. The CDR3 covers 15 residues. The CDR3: CASSLAGATYNEQFF. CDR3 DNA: TGCGCCAGCAGCTTAGCGGGAGCGACCTACAATGAGCAGTTCTTC.

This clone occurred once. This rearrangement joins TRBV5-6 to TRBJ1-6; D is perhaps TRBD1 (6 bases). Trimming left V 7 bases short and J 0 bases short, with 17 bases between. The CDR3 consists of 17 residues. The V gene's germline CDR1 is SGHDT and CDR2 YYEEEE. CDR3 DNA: TGTGCCAGCGAAGGAGACAGGCCGAGCTCCTATAATTCACCCCTCCACTTT. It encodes CASEGDRPSSYNSPLHF.